This T cell receptor beta chain was identified in a study of blood T cells in healthy people across ages. At the level of the study: Researchers report that template switching captured about one barcoded beta molecule per two T cells.

A second about 7 to 12 cycle PCR used barcoded and J-beta primers. TCRdb passed the 5' RACE reads through MiXCR, listing each CDR3 protein once. The repertoire holds 600,000 or so distinct CDR3 sequences, about 30% seen once, with 15% to 18% in the top ten. Trimming stripped 7 bases from V and 5 bases from J, with 14 bases between. The CDR3 sequence is 14 residues long. CDR1 MNHEY and CDR2 SVGEGT come from the germline V gene. Collection of around 9.3 milliliters of peripheral blood was performed for each donor. This clonotype has at least ten counts. Its antigen is not known. General study points: Per million T cells, TCR beta diversity dropped about linearly as age rose. Diversity was estimated from one million T cells, and these estimates were considered underestimates.

The sequenced sample consisted of blood. This chain uses TRBV6-2 or TRBV6-3 with TRBJ2-2; D unclear. The receptor's source is a woman of 80 years or more in good health. The chain's CDR3 is CASTTVLGTGELFF. CDR3 DNA sequence: TGTGCCAGCACCACCGTGTTGGGAACCGGGGAGCTGTTTTTT.